This is a list of T cell receptor beta chains from one sample in a study of CD8 T cells in ankylosing spondylitis. TCRdb re-called the 5' RACE reads with MiXCR, one entry per CDR3 protein. The top ten hold around 32% of the sample, which has some 240,000 distinct CDR3 sequences, about a sixth seen once. The sequenced material came from blood, either unsorted or a sorted T cell fraction (not recorded which). These receptors all come from a male donor with ankylosing spondylitis or in good health (not recorded which). CDR3s leave out the opening cysteine and the closing phenylalanine or tryptophan. Fields, in order: V gene, CDR3 protein.

V gene: TRBV4-1
CDR3 protein: ASSQESSSLKETQY

V gene: TRBV25-1
CDR3 protein: ASSEWGLAGEFQY

V gene: TRBV5-1
CDR3 protein: ASSLDIWSYEQY

V gene: TRBV14
CDR3 protein: ASSQPYGQTYEQY

V gene: TRBV9
CDR3 protein: ASSAEDYNSPLH

V gene: TRBV20-1
CDR3 protein: SAPGTSGSYEQY

V gene: TRBV29-1
CDR3 protein: SVRISGNTIY

V gene: TRBV29-1
CDR3 protein: SVEEWASRYNEQF

V gene: TRBV10-1
CDR3 protein: ASSERVEADEQY

V gene: TRBV29-1
CDR3 protein: SVGSREQF

V gene: TRBV27
CDR3 protein: ASSLSPPIEQF

V gene: TRBV9
CDR3 protein: ASSVDTTGELF

V gene: TRBV12-3/TRBV12-4
CDR3 protein: ASTIEGPNNEQF

V gene: TRBV25-1
CDR3 protein: ASSAPSGLAGADTQY

V gene: TRBV12-3/TRBV12-4
CDR3 protein: ASSLYLGYEQY

V gene: TRBV9
CDR3 protein: ASSSGQGEPYEQY

V gene: TRBV7-3
CDR3 protein: ASSFDGGAAYNEQF

V gene: TRBV27
CDR3 protein: ASSERVTGMYSGANVLT

V gene: TRBV20-1
CDR3 protein: SAFPTGVDEQY

V gene: TRBV4-1
CDR3 protein: ASSQDSPGSWNTGELF

V gene: TRBV7-2
CDR3 protein: ASSLPSGGTQETQY

V gene: TRBV29-1
CDR3 protein: SVEFSTSGRHEQY

V gene: TRBV10-3
CDR3 protein: AISEIRRTGPTSTDTQY

V gene: TRBV3-1
CDR3 protein: ASSHWSAGEGSDTQY

V gene: TRBV20-1
CDR3 protein: SVTGGPREDTQY

V gene: TRBV6-2/TRBV6-3
CDR3 protein: ASSYEPYEQY